A single sample gave rise to the 27 T cell receptor beta chains below, sequenced in a study of brain T cells in children with intractable seizures. Sequencing was performed with immunoSEQ multiplex PCR; in TCRdb, only in-frame clones are kept and a portion is missing. The table shows 70,000 to 85,000 clones, with 91% occurring only once. This specimen consisted of peripheral blood, obtained at surgery. These receptors all stem from a girl between 2 and 10 years old with Rasmussen encephalitis and intractable seizures.

V usage is TRBV3-1 (or the pseudogene TRBV3-2) and J usage is TRBJ1-2; 7 bases agree with TRBD1. The CDR3 is 13 amino acids. Germline V gene lookup returns CDR1 LGHDT and CDR2 YNNKEL (reference sequence). Trimming cost V 4 bases and J 4 bases; bases outside gene matches: 3. The CDR3, as DNA: TGTGCCAGCAGCCCTAACAGGGGCTATGGCTACACCTTC. Translated, it gives CASSPNRGYGYTF.

This clone was detected only a few times. V usage is TRBV5-6 and J usage is TRBJ1-2, with D uncertain. V was pared by 0 bases and J by 0 bases, with 3 bases between. The CDR3 runs to 13 residues. CDR1 is SGHDT, CDR2 YYEEEE, per germline. The CDR3 reads CASSLGTNYGYTF. For the CDR3, the DNA is TGTGCCAGCAGCTTGGGGACTAACTATGGCTACACCTTC.

CDR3 sequence: CASRLSGLDYNEQFF. CDR3 DNA: TGTGCCAGCAGGCTGTCGGGACTCGACTACAATGAGCAGTTCTTC. The rearrangement joins TRBV6-5 to TRBJ2-1; D possibly corresponds to TRBD2 (6 bases). The CDR3 is 15 amino acids. Germline V gene data show CDR1 as MNHEY and CDR2 as SVGAGI. V was shortened by 6 bases and J by 3 bases, with 15 bases between the two germline ends.

V gene TRBV19 combines with J gene TRBJ1-5; possible D gene TRBD1, 5 bases. The CDR3 contains 12 residues. CDR1 is LNHDA and CDR2 is SQIVND in the germline V gene (reference sequence). Trimming removed 10 bases from V and 8 bases from J, with 15 bases in between. CDR3 nucleotide sequence: TGTGCCACCCAGGAGGGGATGGAGCCCCAGCATTTT. Translating it yields CATQEGMEPQHF. Together with reference TRBV19 and TRBJ1-5, the CDR3 gives the full variable domain: DGGITQSPKYLFRKEGQNVTLSCEQNLNHDAMYWYRQDPGQGLRLIYYSQIVNDFQKGDIAEGYSVSREKKESFPLTVTSAQKNPTAFYLCATQEGMEPQHFGDGTRLSIL.

The gene calls are TRBV15 and TRBJ2-7; 9 bases are a match to TRBD2. J lost 4 bases, V lost 0 bases, and 4 bases had no gene match. The CDR3 contains 15 residues. The germline CDR1 and CDR2 sequences are LNHNV and YYDKDF (reference sequence). The CDR3 protein is CATSRDYSGSYEQYF. The CDR3 nucleotides read TGTGCCACCAGCAGAGATTATAGCGGGAGTTACGAGCAGTACTTC.

This clone came up once. The chain joins TRBV18 to TRBJ1-2, with D uncertain. The germline CDR1 and CDR2 sequences are KGHSH and LQKENI. The CDR3 extends over 13 amino acids. With 0 bases removed from V and 3 bases from J, the gap between germline ends came to 5 bases. The CDR3: CASSPPSYYGYTF. Here the CDR3 DNA reads TGTGCCAGCTCACCACCGTCTTACTATGGCTACACCTTC.

This clone showed up just once. The rearrangement links TRBV6-5 to TRBJ2-7; 9 bases match TRBD1. This CDR3 has 13 residues. Germline CDR1 MNHEY, CDR2 SVGAGI. V was pared by 6 bases and J by 6 bases, with 6 bases of the junction left unmatched. The CDR3 DNA is TGTGCCAGCAGCCCACAGGGGGCGGCCGAGCAGTACTTC. The encoded protein is CASSPQGAAEQYF.

The chain combines TRBV9 with TRBJ2-7, with no clear D. Germline V gives CDR1 SGDLS, CDR2 YYNGEE. The V end was cut by 4 bases, the J end by 4 bases, with 6 bases between. There are 11 residues in the CDR3. CDR3 DNA: TGTGCCAGCAGCCCCCATTACGAGCAGTACTTC. Translation: CASSPHYEQYF. The full variable domain, in which reference TRBV9 and TRBJ2-7 provide the parts outside the CDR3, is DSGVTQTPKHLITATGQRVTLRCSPRSGDLSVYWYQQSLDQGLQFLIQYYNGEERAKGNILERFSAQQFPDLHSELNLSSLELGDSALYFCASSPHYEQYFGPGTRLTVT.

This sequence joins TRBV19 and TRBJ1-4; TRBD1 matches 8 bases. Germline V gives CDR1 LNHDA, CDR2 SQIVND (reference sequence). The CDR3 consists of 13 residues. Trimming at V came to 6 bases and at J to 8 bases, leaving 5 bases not matched to a gene. CDR3 bases: TGTGCCAGTAGCCGCGGACAGGGAGAAAAACTGTTTTTT. It is translated as CASSRGQGEKLFF.

The CDR3 region has the DNA TGTGCCAGCCTCACAGGGCCCACAGAGACCCAGTACTTC. As protein: CASLTGPTETQYF. The chain links TRBV28 to TRBJ2-5, with D perhaps matching TRBD1 (6 bases). Germline assignment: CDR1 MDHEN and CDR2 SYDVKM. This CDR3 is 13 amino acids long. V lost 8 bases and J 4 bases, leaving 14 bases between the germline ends.

The rearrangement links TRBV4-1 to TRBJ1-3; 7 bases line up with TRBD1. The CDR3 covers 18 residues. J was trimmed by 0 bases and V by 5 bases; bases with no gene match: 13. Germline CDR1 MGHRA, CDR2 YSYEKL. CDR3 sequence (DNA): TGCGCCAGCAGCTCAAGCGGGGGACAGAGCCGCTCTGGAAACACCATATATTTT. Amino acid sequence: CASSSSGGQSRSGNTIYF.

As to this clone: This same CDR3 is encoded by further DNA sequences in the sample. Here the CDR3 DNA reads TGTGCCAGCAGTTTGAGGAACACTGAAGCTTTCTTT. Amino acids: CASSLRNTEAFF. V usage is TRBV28 and J usage is TRBJ1-1; no reliable D call. This CDR3 has 12 amino acids. Trimming removed 3 bases from V and 1 base from J, with 3 bases in between. Germline V gene data show CDR1 as MDHEN and CDR2 as SYDVKM.

The chain links TRBV7-6 to TRBJ2-7; 9 nucleotides line up with TRBD2. This CDR3 comprises 15 residues. V lost 2 bases, J lost 6 bases, and 8 bases stayed unmatched. Looked up from germline, CDR1 is SGHVS and CDR2 is FNYEAQ. The DNA for the CDR3 is TGTGCCAGCAGCTTATGGGGCGGGAGGGGCCGCGAGCAGTACTTC. It specifies CASSLWGGRGREQYF.

This sequence joins TRBV29-1 and TRBJ2-1; D remains unclear. Per the germline V gene, CDR1 is SQVTM and CDR2 is ANQGSEA. The CDR3 runs 12 residues. The V end was cut by 6 bases, the J end by 3 bases, with 9 bases between. CDR3: CSVYGFYNEQFF. The CDR3 nucleotides read TGCAGCGTCTACGGGTTCTACAATGAGCAGTTCTTC.

This clone was seen only a few times. This chain joins TRBV27 and TRBJ1-1, with TRBD1 as a possible D gene (5 bases). Deletions cut 3 bases from V and 6 bases from J, with 14 bases between. The CDR3 runs to 14 residues. Per the germline V gene, CDR1 is MNHEY and CDR2 is SMNVEV (reference sequence). The CDR3 region has the DNA TGTGCCAGCAGTTTGGGGGGGGGTTGGGCTGAAGCTTTCTTT. It specifies CASSLGGGWAEAFF.

This sequence joins TRBV6-6 and TRBJ2-1; TRBD1 is a possible D gene (6 bases). This CDR3 spans 16 amino acids. The V end lost 4 bases, the J end lost 1 base, and 14 bases lay between the germline ends. Germline values: CDR1 MNHNY, CDR2 SVGAGI (reference sequence). The CDR3 loop reads CASSLNPQGSYNEQFF. The CDR3 nucleotides read TGTGCCAGCAGTTTAAACCCACAGGGTTCCTACAATGAGCAGTTCTTC.

In its sample, this clone was seen once. The chain links TRBV12-3 or TRBV12-4 to TRBJ2-2; D is unresolved. There are 13 residues in the CDR3. With 3 bases removed from V and 5 bases from J, the gap between germline ends came to 7 bases. The CDR3 coding sequence is TGTGCCAGCAGTTTTTATTTTACCGGGGAGCTGTTTTTT. Protein product: CASSFYFTGELFF.

This chain joins TRBV7-6 and TRBJ1-1; D gene unclear. Per the germline V gene, CDR1 is SGHVS and CDR2 is FNYEAQ. V lost 2 bases and J 0 bases, leaving 7 bases between the germline ends. The CDR3 extends over 14 amino acids. CDR3 DNA: TGTGCCAGCAGCTTAACGAGCATGAACACTGAAGCTTTCTTT. It translates to CASSLTSMNTEAFF.

The chain has TRBV24-1 and TRBJ1-5; D is unclear. The CDR3 length is 13 residues. Looked up from germline, CDR1 is KGHDR and CDR2 is SFDVKD. The V end lost 5 bases, the J end lost 7 bases, and 11 bases lay between the germline ends. The CDR3 sequence is CATSGNSGQPQHF. The CDR3 DNA follows: TGTGCCACCAGTGGAAACAGCGGGCAGCCCCAGCATTTT.

This chain joins TRBV3-1 (or the pseudogene TRBV3-2) and TRBJ1-1; no reliable D call. The CDR3 length is 15 residues. CDR1 LGHDT and CDR2 YNNKEL come from the germline V gene (reference sequence). The ends were cut back, 4 bases at V and 3 bases at J, with 15 bases in the middle. CDR3 nucleotide sequence: TGTGCCAGCAGCCCGAGGACGTCGTGGGACACTGAAGCTTTCTTT. Protein: CASSPRTSWDTEAFF.

J is TRBJ2-3 and V is TRBV24-1; 7 bases match TRBD2. Germline CDR1 KGHDR, CDR2 SFDVKD. The V gene end was trimmed by 4 bases and the J gene end by 6 bases; junction bases not matched to a gene: 3. The CDR3 is 13 residues long. The CDR3: CATSEGLWDTQYF. The CDR3 bases are TGTGCCACCAGTGAGGGACTATGGGATACGCAGTATTTT.

This clone was detected only a few times. This CDR3 reads CASSAGIDTF. The CDR3 region has the DNA TGTGCCAGCAGTGCGGGGATAGATACCTTC. The chain uses TRBV2 and TRBJ1-2; D is uncertain. The CDR3 length is 10 residues. Germline assignment: CDR1 SNHLY and CDR2 FYNNEI. V gave up 4 bases and J gave up 14 bases, with 11 bases separating them.

The chain links TRBV6-1 to TRBJ1-5; no definite D call. Germline CDR1 MNHNS, CDR2 SASEGT. The CDR3 contains 13 residues. V was clipped by 1 base and J by 5 bases, with 6 bases between them. The CDR3 region is CASSEGGDQPQHF. CDR3 bases: TGTGCCAGCAGTGAAGGGGGAGATCAGCCCCAGCATTTT.

The rearrangement links TRBV9 to TRBJ2-4; 11 bases match TRBD2. Germline V lookup: CDR1 SGDLS, CDR2 YYNGEE. The CDR3 has 16 amino acids. V lost 4 bases, J lost 6 bases, and 9 bases stayed unmatched. CDR3 sequence: CASSLLAGGPGNIQYF. The DNA for the CDR3 is TGTGCCAGCAGCCTCTTAGCGGGAGGGCCGGGAAACATTCAGTACTTC.

This rearrangement joins TRBV28 to TRBJ2-3; D call uncertain. The CDR3 loop spans 12 amino acids. The V and J ends lost 7 bases and 4 bases respectively, with 9 bases between them. CDR1 and CDR2 (germline): MDHEN, SYDVKM. CDR3 nucleotide sequence: TGTGCCAGCACCAAGGGCCCAGATACGCAGTATTTT. Translation: CASTKGPDTQYF.

The chain has TRBV24-1 and TRBJ1-5; no reliable D call. Trimming pared 4 bases from V and 4 bases from J, leaving 4 bases between. This CDR3 is 12 amino acids long. CDR1 and CDR2 (germline): KGHDR, SFDVKD. The CDR3 nucleotides read TGTGCCACCAGTGACGGTAATCAGCCCCAGCATTTT. Its protein product is CATSDGNQPQHF.

V gene TRBV5-1 combines with J gene TRBJ2-6; D is undetermined. The CDR3 length is 14 residues. The germline V and J ends were trimmed by 3 bases and 1 base, with 5 bases remaining between them. Germline CDR1 reads SGHRS; CDR2 reads YFSETQ. As DNA, the CDR3 is TGCGCCAGCAGCTCGACATCTGGGGCCAACGTCCTGACTTTC. Translated: CASSSTSGANVLTF.